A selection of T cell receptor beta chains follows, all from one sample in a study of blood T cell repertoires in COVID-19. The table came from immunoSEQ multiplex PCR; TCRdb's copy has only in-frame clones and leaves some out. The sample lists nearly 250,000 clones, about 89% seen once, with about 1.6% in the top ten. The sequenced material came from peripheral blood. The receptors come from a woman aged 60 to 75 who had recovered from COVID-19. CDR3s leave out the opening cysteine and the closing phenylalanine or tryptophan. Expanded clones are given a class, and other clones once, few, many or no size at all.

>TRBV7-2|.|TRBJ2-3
ASSLALAGGQDTQY
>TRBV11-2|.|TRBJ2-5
ASSPVPGGVETQY
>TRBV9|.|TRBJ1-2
ASSVGFGLGSGHGYT
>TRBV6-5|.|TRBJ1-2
ASSALRDYGYT
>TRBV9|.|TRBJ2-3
ASSPGGSEDTQY
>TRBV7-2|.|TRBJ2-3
ASSTRGGRGADTQY
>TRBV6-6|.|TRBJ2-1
ASTKDNYNEQF
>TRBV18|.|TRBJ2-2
ASSLTGNTGELF
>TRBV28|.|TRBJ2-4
ASSGRGADIQY
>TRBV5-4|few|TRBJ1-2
ASSLPPGGSYGYT